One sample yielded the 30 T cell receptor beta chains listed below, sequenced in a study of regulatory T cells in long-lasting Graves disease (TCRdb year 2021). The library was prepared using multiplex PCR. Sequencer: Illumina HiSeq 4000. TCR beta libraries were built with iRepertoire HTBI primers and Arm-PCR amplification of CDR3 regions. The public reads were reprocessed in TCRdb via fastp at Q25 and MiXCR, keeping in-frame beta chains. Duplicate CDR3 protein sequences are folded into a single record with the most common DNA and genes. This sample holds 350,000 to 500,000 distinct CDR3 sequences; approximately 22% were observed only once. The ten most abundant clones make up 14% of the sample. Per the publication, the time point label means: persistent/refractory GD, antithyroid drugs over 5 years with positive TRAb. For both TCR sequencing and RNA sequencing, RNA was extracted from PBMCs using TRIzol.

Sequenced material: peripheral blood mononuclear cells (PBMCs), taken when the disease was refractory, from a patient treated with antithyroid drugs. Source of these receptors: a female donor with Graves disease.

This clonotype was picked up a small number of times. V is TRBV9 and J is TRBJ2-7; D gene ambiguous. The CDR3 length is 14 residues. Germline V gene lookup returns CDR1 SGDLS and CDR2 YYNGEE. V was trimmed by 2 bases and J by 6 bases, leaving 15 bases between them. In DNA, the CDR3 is TGTGCCAGCAGCGTTGGCTCCATGCCTGGCGAGCAGTACTTC. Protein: CASSVGSMPGEQYF. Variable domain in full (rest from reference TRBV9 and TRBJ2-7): DSGVTQTPKHLITATGQRVTLRCSPRSGDLSVYWYQQSLDQGLQFLIQYYNGEERAKGNILERFSAQQFPDLHSELNLSSLELGDSALYFCASSVGSMPGEQYFGPGTRLTVT.

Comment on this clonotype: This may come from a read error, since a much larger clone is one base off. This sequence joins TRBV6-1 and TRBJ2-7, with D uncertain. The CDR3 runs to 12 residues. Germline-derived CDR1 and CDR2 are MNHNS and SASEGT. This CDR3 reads CASSEWWYERYF. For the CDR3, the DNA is TGTGCCAGCAGTGAATGGTGGTACGAGCGGTACTTC.

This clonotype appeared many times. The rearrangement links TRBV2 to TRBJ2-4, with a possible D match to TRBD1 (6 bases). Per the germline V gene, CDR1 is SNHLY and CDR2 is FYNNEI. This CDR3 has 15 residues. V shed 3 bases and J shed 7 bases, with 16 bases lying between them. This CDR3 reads CASSELQGRRNIQYF. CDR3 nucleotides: TGTGCCAGCAGTGAGTTACAGGGTAGGAGGAACATTCAGTACTTC.

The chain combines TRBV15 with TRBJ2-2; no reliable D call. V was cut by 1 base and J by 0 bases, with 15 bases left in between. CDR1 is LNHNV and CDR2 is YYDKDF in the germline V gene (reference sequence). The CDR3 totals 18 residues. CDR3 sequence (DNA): TGTGCCACCAGCAGAGTAGGTGAAGTAACAACGAACACCGGGGAGCTGTTTTTT. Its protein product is CATSRVGEVTTNTGELFF.

The CDR3 DNA follows: TGTGCCAGCAGTGCCTCAGCGGAACAAGAGACCCAGTACTTC. Translating it yields CASSASAEQETQYF. The V gene is TRBV12-3 or TRBV12-4, the J gene TRBJ2-5; maybe TRBD2 (5 bases). Trimming removed 5 bases from V and 2 bases from J, with 12 bases in between. The length of the CDR3 is 14 residues.

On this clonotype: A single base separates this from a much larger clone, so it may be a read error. The CDR3 loop reads CASRQGGHSNQPQHF. The CDR3 DNA is TGTGCCAGCAGACAAGGGGGCCATAGCAATCAGCCCCAGCATTTT. The chain uses TRBV6-1 and TRBJ1-5; TRBD1 aligns across 7 bases. Germline values: CDR1 MNHNS, CDR2 SASEGT. V gave up 6 bases and J gave up 0 bases; unmatched junction bases: 5. The CDR3 loop spans 15 amino acids.

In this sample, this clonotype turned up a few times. The CDR3 nucleotides read TGTGCCAGCAGCTCCTCCGCCGCTTTGCCCCACGAAAAACTGTTTTTT. This gives the protein CASSSSAALPHEKLFF. The chain links TRBV7-9 to TRBJ1-4, with D uncertain. CDR3 size: 16 residues. The ends were cut back, 4 bases at V and 8 bases at J, with 20 bases in the middle. Looked up from germline, CDR1 is SEHNR and CDR2 is FQNEAQ (reference sequence).

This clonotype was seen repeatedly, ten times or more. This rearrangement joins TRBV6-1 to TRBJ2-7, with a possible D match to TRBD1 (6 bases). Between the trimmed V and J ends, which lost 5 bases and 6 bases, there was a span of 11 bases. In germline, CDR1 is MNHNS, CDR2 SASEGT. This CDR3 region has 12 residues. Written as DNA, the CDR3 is TGTGCCAGCAGTCACCCAGGGGTCGAGCAGTACTTC. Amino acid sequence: CASSHPGVEQYF.

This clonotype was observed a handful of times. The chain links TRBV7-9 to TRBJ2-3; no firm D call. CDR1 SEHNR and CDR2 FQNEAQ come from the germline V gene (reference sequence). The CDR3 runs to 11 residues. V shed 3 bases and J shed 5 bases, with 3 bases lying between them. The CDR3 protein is CASSFEDTQYF. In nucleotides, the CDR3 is TGTGCCAGCAGCTTCGAAGATACGCAGTATTTT.

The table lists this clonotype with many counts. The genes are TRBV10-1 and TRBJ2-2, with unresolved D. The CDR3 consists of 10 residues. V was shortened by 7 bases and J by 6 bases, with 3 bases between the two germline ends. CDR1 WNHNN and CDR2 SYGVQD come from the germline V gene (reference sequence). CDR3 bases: TGCGCCAGCATGCCCGGGGAGCTGTTTTTT. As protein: CASMPGELFF.

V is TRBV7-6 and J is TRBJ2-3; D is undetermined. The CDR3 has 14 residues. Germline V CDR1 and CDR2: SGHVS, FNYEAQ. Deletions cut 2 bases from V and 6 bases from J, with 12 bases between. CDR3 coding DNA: TGTGCCAGCAGCTTAAGTGTAGTCGGCGATACGCAGTATTTT. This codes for CASSLSVVGDTQYF.

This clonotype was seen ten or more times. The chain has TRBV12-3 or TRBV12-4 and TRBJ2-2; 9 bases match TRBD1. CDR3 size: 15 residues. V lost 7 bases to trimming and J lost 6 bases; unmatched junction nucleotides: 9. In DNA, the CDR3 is TGTGCCAGCAAAAAGGGACAGGGAAAGTCCGGGGAGCTGTTTTTT. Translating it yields CASKKGQGKSGELFF.

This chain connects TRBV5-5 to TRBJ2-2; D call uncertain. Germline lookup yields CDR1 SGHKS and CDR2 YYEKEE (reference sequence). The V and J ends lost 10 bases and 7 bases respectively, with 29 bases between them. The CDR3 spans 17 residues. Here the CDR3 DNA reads TGTGCCCCAAGACCCCCTAAAAGACGGCCGTCGGACGGGGAGCTGTTTTTT. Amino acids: CAPRPPKRRPSDGELFF.

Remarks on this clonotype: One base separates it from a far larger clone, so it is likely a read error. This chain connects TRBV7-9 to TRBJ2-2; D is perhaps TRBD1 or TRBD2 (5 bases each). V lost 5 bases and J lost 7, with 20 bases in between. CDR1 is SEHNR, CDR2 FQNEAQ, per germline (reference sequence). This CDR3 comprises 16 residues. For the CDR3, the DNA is TGTGCCAGCAGCCCTCTCGGGGCTACCAAGGGCGGGGAGCTGTTTTTT. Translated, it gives CASSPLGATKGGELFF.

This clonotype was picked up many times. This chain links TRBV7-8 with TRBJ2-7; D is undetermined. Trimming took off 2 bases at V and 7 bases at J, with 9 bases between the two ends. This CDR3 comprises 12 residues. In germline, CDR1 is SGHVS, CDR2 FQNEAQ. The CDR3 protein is CASSLLSGEQYF. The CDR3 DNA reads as TGTGCCAGCAGCTTACTATCCGGGGAGCAGTACTTC.

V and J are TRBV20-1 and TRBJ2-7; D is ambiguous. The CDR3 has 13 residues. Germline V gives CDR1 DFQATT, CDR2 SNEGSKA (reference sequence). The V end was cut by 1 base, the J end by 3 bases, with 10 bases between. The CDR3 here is CSARVTAGYEQYF. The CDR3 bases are TGCAGTGCTAGAGTCACCGCAGGCTACGAGCAGTACTTC.

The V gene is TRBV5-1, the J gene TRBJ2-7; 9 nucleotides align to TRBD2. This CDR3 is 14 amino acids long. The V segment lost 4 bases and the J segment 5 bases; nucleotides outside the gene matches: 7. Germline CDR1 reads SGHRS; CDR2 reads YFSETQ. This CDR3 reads CASSISGSPHEQYF. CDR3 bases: TGCGCCAGCAGCATTAGCGGGAGTCCGCACGAGCAGTACTTC.

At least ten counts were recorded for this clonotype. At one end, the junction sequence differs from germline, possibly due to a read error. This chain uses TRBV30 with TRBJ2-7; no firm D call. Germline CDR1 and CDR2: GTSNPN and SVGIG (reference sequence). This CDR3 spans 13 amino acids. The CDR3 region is CAWSRTASHEQYF. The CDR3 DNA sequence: TGTGCCTGGAGTCGAACCGCCTCCCACGAGCAGTACTTC. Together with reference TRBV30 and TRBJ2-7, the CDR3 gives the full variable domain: SQTIHQWPATLVQPVGSPLSLECTVEGTSNPNLYWYRQAAGRGLQLLFYSVGIGQISSEVPQNLSASRPQDRQFILSSKKLLLSDSGFYLCAWSRTASHEQYFGPGTRLTVT.

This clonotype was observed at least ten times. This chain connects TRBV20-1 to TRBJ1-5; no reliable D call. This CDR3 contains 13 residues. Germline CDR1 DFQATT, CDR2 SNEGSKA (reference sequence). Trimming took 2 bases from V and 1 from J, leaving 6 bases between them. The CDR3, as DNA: TGCAGTGCTAGACTCCCAAGCAATCAGCCCCAGCATTTT. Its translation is CSARLPSNQPQHF.

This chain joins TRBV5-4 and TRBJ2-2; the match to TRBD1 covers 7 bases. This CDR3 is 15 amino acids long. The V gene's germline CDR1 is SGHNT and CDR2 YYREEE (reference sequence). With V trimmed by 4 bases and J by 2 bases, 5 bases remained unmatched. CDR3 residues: CASSPGQFNTGELFF. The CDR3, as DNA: TGTGCCAGCAGCCCGGGACAGTTCAACACCGGGGAGCTGTTTTTT.

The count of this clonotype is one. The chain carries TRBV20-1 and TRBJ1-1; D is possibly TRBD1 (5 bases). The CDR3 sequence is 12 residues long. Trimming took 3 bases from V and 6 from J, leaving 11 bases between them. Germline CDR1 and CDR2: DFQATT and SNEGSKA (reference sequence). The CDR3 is CSASKGIPEAFF. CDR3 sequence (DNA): TGCAGTGCTAGTAAGGGGATCCCTGAAGCTTTCTTT.

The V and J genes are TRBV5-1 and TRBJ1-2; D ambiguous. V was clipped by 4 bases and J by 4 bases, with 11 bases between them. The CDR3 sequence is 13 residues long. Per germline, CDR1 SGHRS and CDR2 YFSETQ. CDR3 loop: CASSTGPTYGYTF. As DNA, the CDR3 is TGCGCCAGCAGCACTGGACCGACCTATGGCTACACCTTC.

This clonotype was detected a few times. CDR3 protein: CASSQDPGWDSSNYGYTF. The CDR3 DNA follows: TGTGCCAGCAGCCAAGACCCGGGTTGGGACAGTTCTAACTATGGCTACACCTTC. The chain combines TRBV14 with TRBJ1-2; 7 bases match TRBD1. Per the germline V gene, CDR1 is SGHDN and CDR2 is FVKESK. The CDR3 sequence is 18 residues long. The V and J ends lost 0 bases and 0 bases, in that order; junction bases with no gene match: 10.

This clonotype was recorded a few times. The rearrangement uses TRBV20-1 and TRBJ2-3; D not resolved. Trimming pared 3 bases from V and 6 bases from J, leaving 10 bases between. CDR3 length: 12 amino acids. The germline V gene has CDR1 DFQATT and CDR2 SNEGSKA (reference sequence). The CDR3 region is CSARMASDTQYF. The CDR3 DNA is TGCAGTGCTAGGATGGCGTCGGATACGCAGTATTTT.

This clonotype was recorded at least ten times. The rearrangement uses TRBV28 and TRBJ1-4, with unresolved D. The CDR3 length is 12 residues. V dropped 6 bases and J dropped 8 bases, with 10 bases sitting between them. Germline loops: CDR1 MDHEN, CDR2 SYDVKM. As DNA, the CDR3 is TGTGCCAGCAGCTTACCAAGGGAAAAACTGTTTTTT. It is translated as CASSLPREKLFF.

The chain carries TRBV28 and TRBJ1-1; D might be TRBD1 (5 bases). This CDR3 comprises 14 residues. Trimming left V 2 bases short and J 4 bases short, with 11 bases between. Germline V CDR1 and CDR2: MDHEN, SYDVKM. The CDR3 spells CASSLTQGVTEAFF. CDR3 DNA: TGTGCCAGCAGTTTAACCCAGGGAGTCACTGAAGCTTTCTTT.

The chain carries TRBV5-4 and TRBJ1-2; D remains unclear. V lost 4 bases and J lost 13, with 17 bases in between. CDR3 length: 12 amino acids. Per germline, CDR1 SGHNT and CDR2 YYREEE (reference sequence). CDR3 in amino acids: CASSPHTGHFTF. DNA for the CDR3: TGTGCCAGCAGCCCACACACCGGGCACTTCACCTTC. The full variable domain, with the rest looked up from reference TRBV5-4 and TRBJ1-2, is ETGVTQSPTHLIKTRGQQVTLRCSSQSGHNTVSWYQQALGQGPQFIFQYYREEENGRGNFPPRFSGLQFPNYSSELNVNALELDDSALYLCASSPHTGHFTFGSGTRLTVV.

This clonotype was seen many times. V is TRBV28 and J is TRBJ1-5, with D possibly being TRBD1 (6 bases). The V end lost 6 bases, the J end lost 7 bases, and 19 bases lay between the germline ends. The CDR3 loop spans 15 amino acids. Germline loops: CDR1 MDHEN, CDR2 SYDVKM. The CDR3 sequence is CASSAEWGAIQPQHF. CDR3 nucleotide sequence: TGTGCCAGCAGCGCCGAGTGGGGGGCTATCCAGCCCCAGCATTTT. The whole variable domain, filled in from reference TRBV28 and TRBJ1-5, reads DVKVTQSSRYLVKRTGEKVFLECVQDMDHENMFWYRQDPGLGLRLIYFSYDVKMKEKGDIPEGYSVSREKKERFSLILESASTNQTSMYLCASSAEWGAIQPQHFGDGTRLSIL.

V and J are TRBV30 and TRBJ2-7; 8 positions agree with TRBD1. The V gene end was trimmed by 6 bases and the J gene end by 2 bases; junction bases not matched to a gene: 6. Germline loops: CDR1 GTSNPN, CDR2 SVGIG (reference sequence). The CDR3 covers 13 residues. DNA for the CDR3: TGTGCCTGTAACAGGGGGTTAGCCTACGAGCAGTACTTC. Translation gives CACNRGLAYEQYF.

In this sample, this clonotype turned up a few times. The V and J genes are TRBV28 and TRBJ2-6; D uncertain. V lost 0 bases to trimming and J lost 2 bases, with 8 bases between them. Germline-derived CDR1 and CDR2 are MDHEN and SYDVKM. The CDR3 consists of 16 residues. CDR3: CASSLWPQAGANVLTF. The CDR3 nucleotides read TGTGCCAGCAGTTTATGGCCGCAAGCTGGGGCCAACGTCCTGACTTTC.